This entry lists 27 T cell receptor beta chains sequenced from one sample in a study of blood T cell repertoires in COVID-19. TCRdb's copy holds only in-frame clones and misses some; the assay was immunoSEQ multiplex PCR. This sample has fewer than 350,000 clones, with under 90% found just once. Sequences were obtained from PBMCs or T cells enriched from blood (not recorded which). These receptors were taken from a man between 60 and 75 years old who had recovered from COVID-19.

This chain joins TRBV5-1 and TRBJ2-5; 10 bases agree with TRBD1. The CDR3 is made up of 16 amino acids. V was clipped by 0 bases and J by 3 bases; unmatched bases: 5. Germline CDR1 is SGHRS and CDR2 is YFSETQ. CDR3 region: CASSLVGTGAKETQYF. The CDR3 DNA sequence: TGCGCCAGCAGCTTGGTTGGGACAGGGGCCAAAGAGACCCAGTACTTC.

This CDR3 is CAISDPSGSTDTQYF. In DNA form, the CDR3 reads TGTGCCATCAGTGATCCGAGCGGGAGCACAGATACGCAGTATTTT. The chain recombines TRBV10-3 with TRBJ2-3, with D perhaps matching TRBD2 (6 bases). CDR1 and CDR2 (germline): ENHRY, SYGVKD. Trimming took 3 bases from V and 0 from J, leaving 10 bases between them. The CDR3 spans 15 residues.

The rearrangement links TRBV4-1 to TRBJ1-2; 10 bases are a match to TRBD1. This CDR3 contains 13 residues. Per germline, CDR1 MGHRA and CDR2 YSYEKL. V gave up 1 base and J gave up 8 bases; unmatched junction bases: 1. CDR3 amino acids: CASSQVDRGGYTF. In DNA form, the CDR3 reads TGCGCCAGCAGCCAAGTGGACAGGGGGGGCTACACCTTC.

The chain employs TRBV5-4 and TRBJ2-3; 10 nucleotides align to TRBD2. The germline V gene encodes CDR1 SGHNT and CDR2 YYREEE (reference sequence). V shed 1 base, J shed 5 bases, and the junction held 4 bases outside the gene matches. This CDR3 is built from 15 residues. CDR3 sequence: CASSLTAGGQDTQYF. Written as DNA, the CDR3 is TGTGCCAGCAGCTTGACAGCGGGAGGGCAAGATACGCAGTATTTT. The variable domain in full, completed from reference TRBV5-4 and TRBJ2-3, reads ETGVTQSPTHLIKTRGQQVTLRCSSQSGHNTVSWYQQALGQGPQFIFQYYREEENGRGNFPPRFSGLQFPNYSSELNVNALELDDSALYLCASSLTAGGQDTQYFGPGTRLTVL.

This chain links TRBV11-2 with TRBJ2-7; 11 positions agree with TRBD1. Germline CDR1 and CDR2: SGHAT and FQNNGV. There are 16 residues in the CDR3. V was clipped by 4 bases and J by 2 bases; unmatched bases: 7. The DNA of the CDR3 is TGTGCCAGCAGCTCTAGTTGGGGACAGGGGGCCTACGAGCAGTACTTC. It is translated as CASSSSWGQGAYEQYF.

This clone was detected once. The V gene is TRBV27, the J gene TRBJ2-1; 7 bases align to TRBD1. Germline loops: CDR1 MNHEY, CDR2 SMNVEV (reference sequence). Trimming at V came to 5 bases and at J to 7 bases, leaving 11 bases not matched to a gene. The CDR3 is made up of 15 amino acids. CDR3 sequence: CASSDQGQLENEQFF. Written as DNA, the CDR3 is TGTGCCAGCAGTGACCAGGGACAGCTAGAGAATGAGCAGTTCTTC.

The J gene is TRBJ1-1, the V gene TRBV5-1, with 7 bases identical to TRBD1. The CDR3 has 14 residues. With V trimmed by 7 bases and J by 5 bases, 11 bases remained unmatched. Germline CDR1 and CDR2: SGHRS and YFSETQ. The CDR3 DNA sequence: TGCGCCAGCTCTAAGGGGGACAGCGAGACTGAAGCTTTCTTT. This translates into CASSKGDSETEAFF. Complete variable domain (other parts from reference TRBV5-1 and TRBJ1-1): KAGVTQTPRYLIKTRGQQVTLSCSPISGHRSVSWYQQTPGQGLQFLFEYFSETQRNKGNFPGRFSGRQFSNSRSEMNVSTLELGDSALYLCASSKGDSETEAFFGQGTRLTVV.

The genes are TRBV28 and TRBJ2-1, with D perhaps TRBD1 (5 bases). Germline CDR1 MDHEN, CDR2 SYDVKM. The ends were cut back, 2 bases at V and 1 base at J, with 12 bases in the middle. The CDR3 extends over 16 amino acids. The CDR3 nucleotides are TGTGCCAGCAGTTTAGTAGGGGTCTATTCCTACAATGAGCAGTTCTTC. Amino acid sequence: CASSLVGVYSYNEQFF.

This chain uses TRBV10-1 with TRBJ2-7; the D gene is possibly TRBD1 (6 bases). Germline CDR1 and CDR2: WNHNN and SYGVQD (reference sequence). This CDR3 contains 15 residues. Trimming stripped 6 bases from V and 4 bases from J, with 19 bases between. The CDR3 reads CASRRTARSTYEQYF. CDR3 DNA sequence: TGCGCCAGCAGGAGGACAGCTCGGTCGACGTACGAGCAGTACTTC.

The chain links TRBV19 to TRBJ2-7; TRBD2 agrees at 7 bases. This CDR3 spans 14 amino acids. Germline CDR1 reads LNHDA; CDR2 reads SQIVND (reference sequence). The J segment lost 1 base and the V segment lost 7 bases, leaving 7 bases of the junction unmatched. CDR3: CASTSTSLSYEQYF. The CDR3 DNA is TGTGCCAGTACCTCGACTAGCCTTTCCTACGAGCAGTACTTC. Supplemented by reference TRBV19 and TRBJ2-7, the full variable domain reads DGGITQSPKYLFRKEGQNVTLSCEQNLNHDAMYWYRQDPGQGLRLIYYSQIVNDFQKGDIAEGYSVSREKKESFPLTVTSAQKNPTAFYLCASTSTSLSYEQYFGPGTRLTVT.

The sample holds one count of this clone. In DNA form, the CDR3 reads TGTGCCAGCAGCGTTCAGGGGGCGCCGGCCTACGAGCAGTACTTC. Its protein is CASSVQGAPAYEQYF. J is TRBJ2-7 and V is TRBV7-6; 8 bases are shared with TRBD1. Trimming removed 5 bases from V and 2 bases from J; junction bases left unmatched: 8. The CDR3 runs 15 residues. Germline values: CDR1 SGHVS, CDR2 FNYEAQ.

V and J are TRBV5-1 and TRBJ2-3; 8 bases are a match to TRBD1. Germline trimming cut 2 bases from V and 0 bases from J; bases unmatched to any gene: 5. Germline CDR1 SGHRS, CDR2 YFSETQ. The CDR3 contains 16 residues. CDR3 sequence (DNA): TGCGCCAGCAGCTTTGCAGGGGGCGCGAGCACAGATACGCAGTATTTT. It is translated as CASSFAGGASTDTQYF.

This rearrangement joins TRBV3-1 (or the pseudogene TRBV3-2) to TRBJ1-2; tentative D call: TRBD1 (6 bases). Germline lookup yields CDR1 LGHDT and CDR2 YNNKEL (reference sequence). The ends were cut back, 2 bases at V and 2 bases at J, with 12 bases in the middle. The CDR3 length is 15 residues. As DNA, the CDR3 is TGTGCCAGCAGCCAAACCGGACAGACAAACTATGGCTACACCTTC. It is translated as CASSQTGQTNYGYTF.

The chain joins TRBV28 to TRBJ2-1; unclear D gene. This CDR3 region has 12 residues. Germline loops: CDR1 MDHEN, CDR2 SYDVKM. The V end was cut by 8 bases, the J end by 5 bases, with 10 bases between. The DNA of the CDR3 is TGTGCCAGCGTGGGCGACAACAATGAGCAGTTCTTC. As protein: CASVGDNNEQFF.

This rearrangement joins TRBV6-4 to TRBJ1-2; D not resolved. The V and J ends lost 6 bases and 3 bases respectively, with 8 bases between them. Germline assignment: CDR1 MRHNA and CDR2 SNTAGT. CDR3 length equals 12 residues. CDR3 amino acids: CASSPPDYGYTF. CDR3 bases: TGTGCCAGCAGCCCTCCGGACTATGGCTACACCTTC.

DNA of the CDR3: TGCGCCAGCAGCTCGGGACAGGGCCTCTATGGCTACACCTTC. Translating it yields CASSSGQGLYGYTF. The chain links TRBV5-1 to TRBJ1-2, with 9 bases fitting TRBD1. Germline V gene data show CDR1 as SGHRS and CDR2 as YFSETQ. This CDR3 comprises 14 residues. V shed 3 bases, J shed 4 bases, and the junction held 4 bases outside the gene matches.

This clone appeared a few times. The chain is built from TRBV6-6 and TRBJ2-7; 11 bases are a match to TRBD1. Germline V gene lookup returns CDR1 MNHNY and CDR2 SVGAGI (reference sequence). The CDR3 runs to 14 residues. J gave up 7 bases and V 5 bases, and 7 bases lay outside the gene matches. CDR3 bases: TGTGCCAGCAGTCCGGGACAGGGGGAGGGGGAGCAGTACTTC. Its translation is CASSPGQGEGEQYF.

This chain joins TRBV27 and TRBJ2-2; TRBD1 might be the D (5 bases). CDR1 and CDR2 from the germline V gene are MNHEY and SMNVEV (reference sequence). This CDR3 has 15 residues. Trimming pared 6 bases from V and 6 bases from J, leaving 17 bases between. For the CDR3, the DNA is TGTGCCAGCAGAGCGCGCCAGGGTCTCGCCGGGGAGCTGTTTTTT. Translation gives CASRARQGLAGELFF.

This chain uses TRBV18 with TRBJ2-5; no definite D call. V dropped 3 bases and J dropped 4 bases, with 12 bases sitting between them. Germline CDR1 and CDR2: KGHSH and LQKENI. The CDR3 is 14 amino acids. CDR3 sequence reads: CASSPRGSGETQYF. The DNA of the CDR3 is TGTGCCAGCTCACCTCGAGGCAGTGGAGAGACCCAGTACTTC.

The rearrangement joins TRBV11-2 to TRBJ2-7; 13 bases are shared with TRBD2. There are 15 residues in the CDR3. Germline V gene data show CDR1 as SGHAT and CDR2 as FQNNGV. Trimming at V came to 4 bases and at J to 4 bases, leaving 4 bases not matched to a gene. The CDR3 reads CASSSGLAGVYEQYF. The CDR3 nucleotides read TGTGCCAGCAGCTCCGGACTAGCGGGAGTGTACGAGCAGTACTTC.

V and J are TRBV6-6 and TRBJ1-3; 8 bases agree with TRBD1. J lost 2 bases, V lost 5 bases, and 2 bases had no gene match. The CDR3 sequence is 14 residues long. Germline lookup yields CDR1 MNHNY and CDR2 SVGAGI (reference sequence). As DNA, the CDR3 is TGTGCCAGCAGTGGGACAGGAACTGGAAACACCATATATTTT. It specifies CASSGTGTGNTIYF.

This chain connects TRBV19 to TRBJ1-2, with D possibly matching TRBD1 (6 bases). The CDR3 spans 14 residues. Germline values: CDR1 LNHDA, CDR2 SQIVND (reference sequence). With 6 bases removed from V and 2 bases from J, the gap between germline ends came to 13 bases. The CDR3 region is CASSRDGTNYGYTF. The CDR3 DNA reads TGTGCCAGTAGCCGGGACGGGACAAACTATGGCTACACCTTC.

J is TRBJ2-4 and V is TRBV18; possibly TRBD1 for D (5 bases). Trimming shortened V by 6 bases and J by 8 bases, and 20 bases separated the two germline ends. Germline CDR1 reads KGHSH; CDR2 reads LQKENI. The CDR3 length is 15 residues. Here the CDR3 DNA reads TGTGCCAGCTCCCTGCAGGTAGGGGTGGTGGACATTCAGTACTTC. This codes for CASSLQVGVVDIQYF.

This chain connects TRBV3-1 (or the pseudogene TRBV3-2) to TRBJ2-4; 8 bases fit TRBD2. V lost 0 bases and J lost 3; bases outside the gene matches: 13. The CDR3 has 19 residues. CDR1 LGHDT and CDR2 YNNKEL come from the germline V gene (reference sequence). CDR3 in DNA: TGTGCCAGCAGCCAAGATAAGGCCAGCGGGAGTCTAGGCAAAAACATTCAGTACTTC. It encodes CASSQDKASGSLGKNIQYF.

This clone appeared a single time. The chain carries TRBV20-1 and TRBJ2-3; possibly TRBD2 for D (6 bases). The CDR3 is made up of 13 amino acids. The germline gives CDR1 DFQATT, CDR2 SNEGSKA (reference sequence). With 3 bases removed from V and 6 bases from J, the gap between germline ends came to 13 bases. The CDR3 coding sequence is TGCAGTGCTAGTTACGGGAGTTCGGATACGCAGTATTTT. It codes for CSASYGSSDTQYF.

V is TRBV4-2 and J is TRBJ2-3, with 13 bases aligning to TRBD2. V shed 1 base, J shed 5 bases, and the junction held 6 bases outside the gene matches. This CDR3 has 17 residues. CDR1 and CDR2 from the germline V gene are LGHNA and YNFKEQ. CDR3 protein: CASSQGTSGRGVDTQYF. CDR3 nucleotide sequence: TGTGCCAGCAGCCAAGGGACTAGCGGGAGAGGGGTAGATACGCAGTATTTT.

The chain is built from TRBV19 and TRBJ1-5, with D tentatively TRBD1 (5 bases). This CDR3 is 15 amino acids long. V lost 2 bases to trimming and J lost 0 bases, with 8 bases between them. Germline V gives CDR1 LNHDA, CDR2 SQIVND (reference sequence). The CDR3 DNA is TGTGCCAGTAGTATAACGGGGGATAGCAATCAGCCCCAGCATTTT. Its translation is CASSITGDSNQPQHF.